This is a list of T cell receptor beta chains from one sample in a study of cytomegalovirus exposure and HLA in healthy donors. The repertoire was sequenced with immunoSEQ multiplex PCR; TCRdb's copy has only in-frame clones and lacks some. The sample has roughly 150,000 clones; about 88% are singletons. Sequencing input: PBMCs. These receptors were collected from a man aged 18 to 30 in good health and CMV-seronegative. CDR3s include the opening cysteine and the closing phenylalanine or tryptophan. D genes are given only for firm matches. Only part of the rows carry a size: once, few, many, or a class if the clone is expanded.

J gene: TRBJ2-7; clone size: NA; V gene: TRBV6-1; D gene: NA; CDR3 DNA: TGTGCCAGCAGTGAATCCCGGTTCACTGACAGGACTTATTCCTACGAGCAGTACTTC; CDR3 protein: CASSESRFTDRTYSYEQYF
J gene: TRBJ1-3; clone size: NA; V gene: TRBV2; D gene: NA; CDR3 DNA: TGTGCCAGCAGCCACAACTCTGGAAACACCATATATTTT; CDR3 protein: CASSHNSGNTIYF
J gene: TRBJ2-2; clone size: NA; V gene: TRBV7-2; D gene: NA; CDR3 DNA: TGTGCCAGCAGCTTAATGGAGGGAAACACCGGGGAGCTGTTTTTT; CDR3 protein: CASSLMEGNTGELFF
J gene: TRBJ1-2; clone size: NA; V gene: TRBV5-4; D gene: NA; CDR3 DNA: TGTGCCAGCAGCCCGTGGACAGCATCTAACTATGGCTACACCTTC; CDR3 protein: CASSPWTASNYGYTF
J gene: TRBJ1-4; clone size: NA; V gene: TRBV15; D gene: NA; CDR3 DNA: TGTGCCACCAGCAGAGCCTCGAGGGAAAAACTGTTTTTT; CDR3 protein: CATSRASREKLFF
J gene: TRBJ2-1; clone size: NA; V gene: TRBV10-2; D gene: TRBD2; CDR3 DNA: TGCGCCAGCAGTCAGGGACTAGGGACGGCGGATGAGCAGTTCTTC; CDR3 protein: CASSQGLGTADEQFF
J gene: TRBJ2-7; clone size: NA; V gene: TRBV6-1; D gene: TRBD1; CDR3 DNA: TGTGCCAGCAGGGACAGGTCGAGCCGCTACGAGCAGTACTTC; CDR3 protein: CASRDRSSRYEQYF
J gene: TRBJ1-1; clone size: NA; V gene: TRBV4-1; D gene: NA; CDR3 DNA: TGCGCCAGCAGCCAAATTGTTCAGAAGAACACTGAAGCTTTCTTT; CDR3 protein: CASSQIVQKNTEAFF
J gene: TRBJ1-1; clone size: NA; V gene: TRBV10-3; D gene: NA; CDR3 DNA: TGTGCCGTCTCGCCGGGAGGAAAATCTGAAGCTTTCTTT; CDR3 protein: CAVSPGGKSEAFF
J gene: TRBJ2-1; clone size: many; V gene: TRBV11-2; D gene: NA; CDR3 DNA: TGTGCCAGCAGCCCTCAGAATTACAATGAGCAGTTCTTC; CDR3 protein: CASSPQNYNEQFF
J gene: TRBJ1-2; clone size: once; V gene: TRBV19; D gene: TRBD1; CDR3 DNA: TGTGCCAGTAGTATCCCCCTGGCAGGGGGAGGCTACACCTTC; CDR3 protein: CASSIPLAGGGYTF
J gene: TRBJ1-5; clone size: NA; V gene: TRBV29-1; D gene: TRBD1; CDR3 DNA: TGCAGCGTCTCGGACAGGGCAAATCAGCCCCAGCATTTT; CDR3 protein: CSVSDRANQPQHF
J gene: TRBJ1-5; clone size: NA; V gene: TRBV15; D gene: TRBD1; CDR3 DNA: TGTGCCACCAGCAGTAGCAGGGGGCAAAATCAGCCCCAGCATTTT; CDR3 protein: CATSSSRGQNQPQHF
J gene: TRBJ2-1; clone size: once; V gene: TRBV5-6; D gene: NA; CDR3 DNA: TGTGCCAGCAGCTTAGGGGGTGGGCAGTTCTTC; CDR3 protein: CASSLGGGQFF
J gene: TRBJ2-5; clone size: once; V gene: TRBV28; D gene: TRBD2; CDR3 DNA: TGTGCCGGGGCCTGGGGAGGGGCGAGGAGAGAGACCCAGTACTTC; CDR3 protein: CAGAWGGARRETQYF
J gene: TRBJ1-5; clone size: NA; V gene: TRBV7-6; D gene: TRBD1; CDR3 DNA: TGTGCCAGCAGCTTCGGACAGGGCTATAATCAGCCCCAGCATTTT; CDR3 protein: CASSFGQGYNQPQHF
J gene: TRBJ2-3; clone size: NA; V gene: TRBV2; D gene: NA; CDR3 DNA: TGTGCCAGCAAGGAGAACCCCACAGATACGCAGTATTTT; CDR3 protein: CASKENPTDTQYF
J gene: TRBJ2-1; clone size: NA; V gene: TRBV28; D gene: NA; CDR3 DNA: TGTGCCAGCAGTCCGGGAGGGGGCCCCTACAATGAGCAGTTCTTC; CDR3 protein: CASSPGGGPYNEQFF
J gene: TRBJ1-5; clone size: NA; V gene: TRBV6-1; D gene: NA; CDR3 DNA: TGTGCCAGCAGTGGAGATGAAAAAGGCAATCAGCCCCAGCATTTT; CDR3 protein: CASSGDEKGNQPQHF
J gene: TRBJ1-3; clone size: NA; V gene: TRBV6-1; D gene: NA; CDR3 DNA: TGTGCCAGCAGTGAAGCCAGGGTGAAGTCGACTGGAAACACCATATATTTT; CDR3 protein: CASSEARVKSTGNTIYF
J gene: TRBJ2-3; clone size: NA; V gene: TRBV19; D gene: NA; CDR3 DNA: TGTGCCAGTAGTCGAGGACTGGCGGATACGCAGTATTTT; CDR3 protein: CASSRGLADTQYF
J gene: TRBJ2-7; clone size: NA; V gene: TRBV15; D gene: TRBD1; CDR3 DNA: TGTGCCACCAGCAGAGATGTGATGGGACAGGACTACGAGCAGTACTTC; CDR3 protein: CATSRDVMGQDYEQYF
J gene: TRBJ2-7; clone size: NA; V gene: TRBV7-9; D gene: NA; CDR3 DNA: TGTGCCAGCAGCCAAACCGGGGTTGCCTACGAGCAGTACTTC; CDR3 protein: CASSQTGVAYEQYF
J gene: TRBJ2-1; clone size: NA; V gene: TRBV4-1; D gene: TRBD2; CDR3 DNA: TGCGCCAGCAGGGAAGGTGTGGGGCGGGGGGGCTACAATGAGCAGTTCTTC; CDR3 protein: CASREGVGRGGYNEQFF
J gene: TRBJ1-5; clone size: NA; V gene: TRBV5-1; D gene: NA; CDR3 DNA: TGCGCCAGCAGCTCTGGAAGGGACATTGTACATCAGCCCCAGCATTTT; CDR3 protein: CASSSGRDIVHQPQHF
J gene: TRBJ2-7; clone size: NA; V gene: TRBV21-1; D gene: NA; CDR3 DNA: TGTGCCAGCAGCAAGGGACCGGGACAGGGGAAGTTCTACGAGCAGTACTTC; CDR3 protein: CASSKGPGQGKFYEQYF
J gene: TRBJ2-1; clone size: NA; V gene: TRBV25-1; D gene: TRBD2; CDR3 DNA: TGTGCCAGCAAGCCCCCGGGACTAGCGGGAGTAGGGGAGCAGTTCTTC; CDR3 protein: CASKPPGLAGVGEQFF
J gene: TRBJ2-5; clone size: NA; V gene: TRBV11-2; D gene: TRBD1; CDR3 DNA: TGTGCCAGCAGCCGGACAGGGGAGGTAGAGACCCAGTACTTC; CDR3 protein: CASSRTGEVETQYF
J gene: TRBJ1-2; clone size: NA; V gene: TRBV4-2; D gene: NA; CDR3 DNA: TGTGCCAGCAGCCAAGTCGGCGCCGGGGGAGGCTACACCTTC; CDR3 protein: CASSQVGAGGGYTF
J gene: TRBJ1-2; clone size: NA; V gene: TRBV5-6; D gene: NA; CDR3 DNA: TGTGCCAGCAGCCCAGGGTATGGCTACACCTTC; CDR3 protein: CASSPGYGYTF
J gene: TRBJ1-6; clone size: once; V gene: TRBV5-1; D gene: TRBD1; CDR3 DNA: TGCGCCAGCAGCTCCTCCGCAGGGGGCGAAGGTTCACCCCTCCACTTT; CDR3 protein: CASSSSAGGEGSPLHF
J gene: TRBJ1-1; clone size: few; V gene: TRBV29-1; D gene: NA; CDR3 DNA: TGCAGCGTTGATTTCAGGAACACTGAAGCTTTCTTT; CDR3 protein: CSVDFRNTEAFF
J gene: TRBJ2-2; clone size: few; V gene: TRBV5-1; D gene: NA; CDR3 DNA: TGCGCCAGCAGCTTGGCCAGCGGGGAGCTGTTTTTT; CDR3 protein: CASSLASGELFF
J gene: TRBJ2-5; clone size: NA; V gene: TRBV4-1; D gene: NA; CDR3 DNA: TGCGCCAGCAGCCACCCAGTGGGACGACAGGCGTTCAGGTGGGCCACCCAAGAGACCCAGTACTTC; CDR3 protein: CASSHPVGRQAFRWATQETQYF
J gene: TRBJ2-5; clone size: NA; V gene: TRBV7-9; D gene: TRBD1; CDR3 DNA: TGTGCCAGCAGCTCCCGGGACAGGGGTACGTCTGAGACCCAGTACTTC; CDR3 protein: CASSSRDRGTSETQYF
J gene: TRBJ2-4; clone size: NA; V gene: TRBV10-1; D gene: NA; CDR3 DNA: TGCGCCAGCACCTTGCCACACAGGGTAGCCAAAAACATTCAGTACTTC; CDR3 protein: CASTLPHRVAKNIQYF
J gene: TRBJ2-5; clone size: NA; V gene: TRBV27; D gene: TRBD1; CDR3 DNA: TGTGCCAGCAGATCGGCAGGGGGTGAGACCCAGTACTTC; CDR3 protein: CASRSAGGETQYF
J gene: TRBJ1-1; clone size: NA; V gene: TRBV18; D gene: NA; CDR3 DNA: TGTGCCAGCTCACCAAGAGTAGATACTGAAGCTTTCTTT; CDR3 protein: CASSPRVDTEAFF
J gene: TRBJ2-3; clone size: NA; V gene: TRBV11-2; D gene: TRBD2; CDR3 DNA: TGTGCCAGCAGCTCCCTAAGCGGGGGCACAGATACGCAGTATTTT; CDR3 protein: CASSSLSGGTDTQYF
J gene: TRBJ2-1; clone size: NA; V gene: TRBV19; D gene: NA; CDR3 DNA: TGTGCCAGTAGATCTGACACTAGCTCCTACAATGAGCAGTTCTTC; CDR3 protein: CASRSDTSSYNEQFF
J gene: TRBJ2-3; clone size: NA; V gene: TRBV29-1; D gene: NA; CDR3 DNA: TGCAGCGTCGCAGACAGATTAGTAACTACGCAGTATTTT; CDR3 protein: CSVADRLVTTQYF
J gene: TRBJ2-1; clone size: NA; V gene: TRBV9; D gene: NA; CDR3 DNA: TGTGCCAGCAGCGTAATGGAAACTAGTGAGCAGTTCTTC; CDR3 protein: CASSVMETSEQFF
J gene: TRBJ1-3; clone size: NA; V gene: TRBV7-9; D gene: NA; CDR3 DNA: TGTGCCAGCAGCAGCTTCGGAAACACCATATATTTT; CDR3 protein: CASSSFGNTIYF
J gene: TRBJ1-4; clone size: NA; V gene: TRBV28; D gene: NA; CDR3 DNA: TGTGCCAGCAGTTTCTTCCTTGAAAAACTGTTTTTT; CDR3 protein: CASSFFLEKLFF
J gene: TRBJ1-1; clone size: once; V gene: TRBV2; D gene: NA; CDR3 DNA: TGTGCCAGCAGCTACAGGGACACTGAAGCTTTCTTT; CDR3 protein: CASSYRDTEAFF
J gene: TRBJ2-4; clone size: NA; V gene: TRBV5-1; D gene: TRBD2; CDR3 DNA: TGCGCCAGCAGCTCGGGACTAGCGGGAGAGGGTAAAACCAAAAACATTCAGTACTTC; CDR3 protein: CASSSGLAGEGKTKNIQYF
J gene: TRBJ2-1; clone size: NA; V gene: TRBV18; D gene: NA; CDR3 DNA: TGTGCCAGCTCACGGGTTGGTGGGGGCGAACTGAGCAATGAGCAGTTCTTC; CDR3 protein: CASSRVGGGELSNEQFF
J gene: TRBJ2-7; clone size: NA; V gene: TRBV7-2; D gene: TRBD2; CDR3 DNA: TGTGCCAGCAGCCCCCCTCTAGCGGGAGTGGACGAGCAGTACTTC; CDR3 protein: CASSPPLAGVDEQYF
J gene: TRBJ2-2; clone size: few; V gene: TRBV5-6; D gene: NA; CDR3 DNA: TGTGCCAGCAGCTTACTCATGACCGGGGAGCTGTTTTTT; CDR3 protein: CASSLLMTGELFF
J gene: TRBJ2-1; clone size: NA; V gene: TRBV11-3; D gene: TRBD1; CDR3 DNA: TGTGCCAGCAGCGCCGGGACAGGGGGCTACAATGAGCAGTTCTTC; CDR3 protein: CASSAGTGGYNEQFF
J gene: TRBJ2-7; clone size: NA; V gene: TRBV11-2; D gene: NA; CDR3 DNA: TGTGCCAGCAGCTTAGATCACGTAGTCGGCGAGCAGTACTTC; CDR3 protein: CASSLDHVVGEQYF
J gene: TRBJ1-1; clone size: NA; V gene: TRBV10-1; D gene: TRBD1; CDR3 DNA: TGCGCCAGCAGCCCGGACAGGGGGCACCACGAAGCTTTCTTT; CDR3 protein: CASSPDRGHHEAFF
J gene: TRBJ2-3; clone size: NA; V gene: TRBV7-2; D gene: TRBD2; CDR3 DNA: TGTGCCAGCAGCTTAGGACGGGGGGGCCTTTCAGATACGCAGTATTTT; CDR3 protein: CASSLGRGGLSDTQYF
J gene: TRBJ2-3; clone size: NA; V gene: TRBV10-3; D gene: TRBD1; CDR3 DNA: TGTGCCATCAGATCCAGGGGGCCAGATACGCAGTATTTT; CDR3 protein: CAIRSRGPDTQYF
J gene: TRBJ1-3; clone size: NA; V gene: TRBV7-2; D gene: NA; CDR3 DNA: TGTGCCAGCAGCTTAGTCGGGATCTCTGGAAACACCATATATTTT; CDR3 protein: CASSLVGISGNTIYF
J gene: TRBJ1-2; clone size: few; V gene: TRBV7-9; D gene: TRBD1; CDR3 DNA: TGTGCCAGCAGCCCTGGGGGGACAGGGAATAACTATGGCTACACCTTC; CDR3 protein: CASSPGGTGNNYGYTF
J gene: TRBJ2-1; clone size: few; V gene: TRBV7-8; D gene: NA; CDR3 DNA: TGTGCCAGCACCAAAGGGGGAGTGAGCTCCTACAATGAGCAGTTCTTC; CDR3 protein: CASTKGGVSSYNEQFF
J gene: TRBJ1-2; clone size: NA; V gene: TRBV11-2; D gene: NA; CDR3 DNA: TGTGCCAGCAGCTTAAACAGACCTCTTGGAGGCTACACCTTC; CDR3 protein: CASSLNRPLGGYTF
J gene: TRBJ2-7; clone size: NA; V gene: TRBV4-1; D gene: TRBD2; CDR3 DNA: TGCGCCAGCAGCCAAGTGACTAGCGGTGGCTACGAGCAGTACTTC; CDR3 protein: CASSQVTSGGYEQYF